This TCR beta chain was profiled in a study of shared clonotypes between healthy human individuals. Notes on the study in general: Only blood was sampled, and tissue TCR repertoires likely differ from blood ones. Clonotype sharing among donors was expected to depend on sequencing depth.

Donors, without exception, were Caucasian adults residing in Nashville, Tennessee. Samples underwent the assay at deep level. Clones were sequenced by immunoSEQ multiplex PCR, and TCRdb holds only the in-frame ones, with some missing. The sample includes 90,000 to 100,000 clones, around half of them seen just once. This CDR3 region has 14 residues. Trimming took off 4 bases at V and 9 bases at J, with 16 bases between the two ends. CDR1 LNHNV and CDR2 YYDKDF come from the germline V gene (reference sequence). As regards this clone: As yet, its antigen is unknown.

The rearrangement uses TRBV15 and TRBJ2-1, with D possibly TRBD2 on 6 matching bases. The TCR originated in a woman aged 40 to 49 in good health. Some clones in this sample may be carry-over from other donors' samples. Sequenced material: PBMCs. CDR3 loop: CATSKRGAGFEQFF. The CDR3, as DNA: TGTGCCACCAGCAAGCGAGGCGCGGGGTTTGAGCAGTTCTTC. The entire variable domain, with the rest obtained from reference TRBV15 and TRBJ2-1, is as follows: DAMVIQNPRYQVTQFGKPVTLSCSQTLNHNVMYWYQQKSSQAPKLLFHYYDKDFNNEADTPDNFQSRRPNTSFCFLDIRSPGLGDTAMYLCATSKRGAGFEQFFGPGTRLTVL.